The 22 T cell receptor beta chains in this list originate from one sample, sequenced in a study of shared clonotypes between healthy human individuals. Sequenced by immunoSEQ multiplex PCR; TCRdb stores in-frame clones only, minus some. Of 1,400,000 or so clones in the sample, less than 99% were seen once. The sequenced sample consisted of naive CD4+ T cells sorted from blood. As to subset: CD45RA+ positively selected. The receptors here all came from a man younger than 45 in good health.

J is TRBJ1-5 and V is TRBV7-2, with D perhaps TRBD1 (6 bases). Germline V gene sequence: CDR1 SGHTA, CDR2 FQGNSA. Trimming took 5 bases from V and 2 from J, leaving 13 bases between them. This CDR3 contains 15 residues. CDR3 sequence: CASSPRTDRNQPQHF. In DNA, the CDR3 is TGTGCCAGCAGCCCCCGGACAGACCGCAATCAGCCCCAGCATTTT.

V and J are TRBV4-1 and TRBJ1-2; D possibly corresponds to TRBD1 (5 bases). Germline V lookup: CDR1 MGHRA, CDR2 YSYEKL. V was cut by 2 bases and J by 2 bases, with 15 bases left in between. The CDR3 sequence is 16 residues long. The CDR3 DNA is TGCGCCAGCAGCCAACCTCCGGCGGGGCGCAACTATGGCTACACCTTC. This codes for CASSQPPAGRNYGYTF.

The CDR3 coding sequence is TGTGCCATCAGTGAATTAGCGGCGAACACCGGGGAGCTGTTTTTT. Translated: CAISELAANTGELFF. The genes are TRBV10-3 and TRBJ2-2, with D perhaps matching TRBD2 (6 bases). V lost 3 bases, J lost 0 bases, and 8 bases lay in between. The CDR3 totals 15 residues. Germline CDR1 is ENHRY and CDR2 is SYGVKD.

The chain combines TRBV7-9 with TRBJ2-7; D is undetermined. The CDR3 totals 13 residues. V was trimmed by 5 bases and J by 3 bases, leaving 11 bases between them. Germline assignment: CDR1 SEHNR and CDR2 FQNEAQ (reference sequence). The CDR3 protein is CASSRETLYEQYF. CDR3 sequence (DNA): TGTGCCAGCAGCCGTGAAACGCTCTACGAGCAGTACTTC.

V and J are TRBV30 and TRBJ2-7; a possible D gene is TRBD2 (6 bases). This CDR3 is built from 15 residues. The germline gives CDR1 GTSNPN, CDR2 SVGIG (reference sequence). Trimming removed 3 bases from V and 1 base from J, with 16 bases in between. The CDR3 protein is CAWRPSGPQSYEQYF. CDR3 in DNA: TGTGCCTGGAGGCCCAGCGGGCCTCAGTCCTACGAGCAGTACTTC. Filled out from reference TRBV30 and TRBJ2-7, the complete variable domain reads SQTIHQWPATLVQPVGSPLSLECTVEGTSNPNLYWYRQAAGRGLQLLFYSVGIGQISSEVPQNLSASRPQDRQFILSSKKLLLSDSGFYLCAWRPSGPQSYEQYFGPGTRLTVT.

The rearrangement links TRBV18 to TRBJ2-3; no firm D call. From germline, CDR1 is KGHSH and CDR2 LQKENI. V gave up 0 bases and J gave up 3 bases, with 13 bases separating them. The CDR3 is 16 residues long. The CDR3 sequence: CASSPPGRIWTDTQYF. For the CDR3, the DNA is TGTGCCAGCTCACCACCGGGTCGGATTTGGACAGATACGCAGTATTTT.

The chain is built from TRBV5-1 and TRBJ2-3; D may be TRBD1 (6 bases). Germline CDR1 reads SGHRS; CDR2 reads YFSETQ. The CDR3 is 13 residues long. V lost 4 bases and J lost 2, with 8 bases in between. The CDR3 spells CASSQGFTDTQYF. The CDR3 bases are TGCGCCAGCAGCCAGGGGTTCACAGATACGCAGTATTTT.

This rearrangement joins TRBV18 to TRBJ2-1; D gene ambiguous. Germline V gene sequence: CDR1 KGHSH, CDR2 LQKENI. There are 13 residues in the CDR3. Trimming pared 1 base from V and 9 bases from J, leaving 10 bases between. CDR3 DNA: TGTGCCAGCTCACCACGAGCCAATCGTGAGCAGTTCTTC. It translates to CASSPRANREQFF. Full variable domain (missing parts from reference TRBV18 and TRBJ2-1): NAGVMQNPRHLVRRRGQEARLRCSPMKGHSHVYWYRQLPEEGLKFMVYLQKENIIDESGMPKERFSAEFPKEGPSILRIQQVVRGDSAAYFCASSPRANREQFFGPGTRLTVL.

The J gene is TRBJ2-1, the V gene TRBV10-3; TRBD2 matches 13 bases. Unmatched junction bases numbered 5, after V lost 2 bases and J lost 7 bases. Germline lookup yields CDR1 ENHRY and CDR2 SYGVKD. The CDR3 extends over 16 amino acids. The CDR3 nucleotides are TGTGCCATCAGTGAGATAACTAGCGGGAGGGGAAATGAGCAGTTCTTC. As protein: CAISEITSGRGNEQFF.

This rearrangement joins TRBV2 to TRBJ1-5, with D perhaps TRBD1 (5 bases). Germline-derived CDR1 and CDR2 are SNHLY and FYNNEI. V gave up 3 bases and J gave up 4 bases, with 16 bases separating them. The CDR3 has 16 amino acids. CDR3 loop: CASSDEGFGLNQPQHF. Written as DNA, the CDR3 is TGTGCCAGCAGTGACGAGGGGTTTGGTTTAAATCAGCCCCAGCATTTT.

The rearrangement links TRBV14 to TRBJ2-1; 13 nucleotides agree with TRBD2. Germline-derived CDR1 and CDR2 are SGHDN and FVKESK. The V and J ends lost 4 bases and 9 bases, in that order; junction bases with no gene match: 6. The CDR3 loop spans 15 amino acids. The CDR3 nucleotides are TGTGCCAGCAGCCTGCACGGACTAGCGGGAGCTGAGCAGTTCTTC. It translates to CASSLHGLAGAEQFF.

This sequence joins TRBV7-2 and TRBJ2-6; D not resolved. The V end was cut by 10 bases, the J end by 1 base, with 8 bases between. Germline values: CDR1 SGHTA, CDR2 FQGNSA. The CDR3 contains 13 residues. CDR3 DNA: TGTGCCACCCGGGTGTCTGGGGCCAACGTCCTGACTTTC. Protein sequence: CATRVSGANVLTF.

This rearrangement joins TRBV5-1 to TRBJ2-5; D tentatively fits TRBD1 or TRBD2 (5 bases each). Trimming took 4 bases from V and 1 from J, leaving 11 bases between them. This CDR3 has 14 residues. Germline V lookup: CDR1 SGHRS, CDR2 YFSETQ. The CDR3 coding sequence is TGCGCCAGCAGCCACGGGACCACCCAAGAGACCCAGTACTTC. Translated: CASSHGTTQETQYF. The full variable domain, with the rest looked up from reference TRBV5-1 and TRBJ2-5, is KAGVTQTPRYLIKTRGQQVTLSCSPISGHRSVSWYQQTPGQGLQFLFEYFSETQRNKGNFPGRFSGRQFSNSRSEMNVSTLELGDSALYLCASSHGTTQETQYFGPGTRLLVL.

The gene calls are TRBV5-1 and TRBJ1-3, with no clear D. V lost 5 bases and J lost 1, with 10 bases in between. This CDR3 has 14 amino acids. CDR1 is SGHRS and CDR2 is YFSETQ in the germline V gene. CDR3 amino acids: CASRQWESGNTIYF. CDR3 sequence (DNA): TGCGCCAGCAGGCAGTGGGAATCTGGAAACACCATATATTTT.

The V and J genes are TRBV28 and TRBJ1-2, with D perhaps matching TRBD1 (5 bases). CDR1 and CDR2 (germline): MDHEN, SYDVKM. Trimming left V 5 bases short and J 3 bases short, with 19 bases between. This CDR3 spans 16 amino acids. The CDR3 is CASSVLIGGGDYGYTF. For the CDR3, the DNA is TGTGCCAGCAGTGTCCTTATTGGGGGAGGTGACTATGGCTACACCTTC.

The chain carries TRBV27 and TRBJ1-2, with TRBD1 as a possible D gene (5 bases). The length of the CDR3 is 16 residues. V shed 3 bases and J shed 1 base, with 15 bases lying between them. The V gene's germline CDR1 is MNHEY and CDR2 SMNVEV (reference sequence). The CDR3 DNA reads as TGTGCCAGCAGTTTTCTCGACAGCCTATTTAACTATGGCTACACCTTC. Translated, it gives CASSFLDSLFNYGYTF.

V is TRBV18 and J is TRBJ2-4, with 9 bases fitting TRBD1. Germline CDR1 KGHSH, CDR2 LQKENI. Unmatched junction bases numbered 5, after V lost 3 bases and J lost 5 bases. CDR3 length equals 15 residues. Written as DNA, the CDR3 is TGTGCCAGCTCACCGGACAGGGGCTTGGAAAACATTCAGTACTTC. Amino acid sequence: CASSPDRGLENIQYF.

The table lists this clone with a count of one. The CDR3 loop is CASTSGGAAGELFF. CDR3 bases: TGTGCCAGCACCTCCGGGGGGGCGGCCGGGGAGCTGTTTTTT. This chain links TRBV27 with TRBJ2-2; 8 bases line up with TRBD2. Germline V gene sequence: CDR1 MNHEY, CDR2 SMNVEV (reference sequence). The CDR3 loop spans 14 amino acids. Germline trimming cut 7 bases from V and 6 bases from J; bases unmatched to any gene: 7.

This clone was seen only once. The chain employs TRBV19 and TRBJ1-5; perhaps TRBD1 as D (5 bases). The germline V and J ends were trimmed by 7 bases and 3 bases, with 13 bases remaining between them. CDR1 is LNHDA and CDR2 is SQIVND in the germline V gene (reference sequence). CDR3 length equals 14 residues. CDR3 sequence (DNA): TGTGCCAGTACCTTGGAACAGGACAATCAGCCCCAGCATTTT. It codes for CASTLEQDNQPQHF.

This chain links TRBV11-2 with TRBJ1-2; D unresolved. Trimming took off 6 bases at V and 2 bases at J, with 10 bases between the two ends. The CDR3 has 13 amino acids. Per the germline V gene, CDR1 is SGHAT and CDR2 is FQNNGV. The CDR3 DNA reads as TGTGCCAGCAGAAAAGTACCAAACTATGGCTACACCTTC. This gives the protein CASRKVPNYGYTF.

The chain couples TRBV11-2 to TRBJ1-2, with no clear D. V dropped 2 bases and J dropped 4 bases, with 8 bases sitting between them. The CDR3 is made up of 13 amino acids. The germline V gene has CDR1 SGHAT and CDR2 FQNNGV. This chain's CDR3 is CASSLNSLYGYTF. The CDR3 DNA reads TGTGCCAGCAGCTTAAATAGTCTCTATGGCTACACCTTC.

V gene TRBV2 combines with J gene TRBJ1-5; D remains unclear. Germline CDR1 SNHLY, CDR2 FYNNEI. V dropped 4 bases and J dropped 3 bases, with 10 bases sitting between them. The CDR3 extends over 14 amino acids. Here the CDR3 reads CASSADPNNQPQHF. Here the CDR3 DNA reads TGTGCCAGCAGTGCCGATCCCAACAATCAGCCCCAGCATTTT. Together with reference TRBV2 and TRBJ1-5, the CDR3 gives the full variable domain: EPEVTQTPSHQVTQMGQEVILRCVPISNHLYFYWYRQILGQKVEFLVSFYNNEISEKSEIFDDQFSVERPDGSNFTLKIRSTKLEDSAMYFCASSADPNNQPQHFGDGTRLSIL.